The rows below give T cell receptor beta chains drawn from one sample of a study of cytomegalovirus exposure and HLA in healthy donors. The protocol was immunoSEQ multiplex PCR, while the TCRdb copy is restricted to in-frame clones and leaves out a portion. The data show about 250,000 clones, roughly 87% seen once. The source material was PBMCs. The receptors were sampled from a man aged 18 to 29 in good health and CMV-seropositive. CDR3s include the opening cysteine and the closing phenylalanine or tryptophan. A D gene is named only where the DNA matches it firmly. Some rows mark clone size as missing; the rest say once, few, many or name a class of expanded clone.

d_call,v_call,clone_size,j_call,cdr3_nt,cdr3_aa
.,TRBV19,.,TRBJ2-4,TGTGCCAGTTCCCCGGGACGGCCTTTTTCATACAACATTCAGTACTTC,CASSPGRPFSYNIQYF
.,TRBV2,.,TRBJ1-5,TGTGCCAGCGGGAACGGACTGCTTAGCAATCAGCCCCAGCATTTT,CASGNGLLSNQPQHF
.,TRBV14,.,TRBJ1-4,TGTGCCAGCAGCCAAGTGTTTTCCCCGCCTGTGGGGGAAAAACTGTTTTTT,CASSQVFSPPVGEKLFF
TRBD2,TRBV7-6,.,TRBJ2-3,TGTGCCAGCAGCTTAGCGCGGCTAGCGGGATACACAGATACGCAGTATTTT,CASSLARLAGYTDTQYF
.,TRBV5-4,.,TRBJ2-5,TGTGCCAGCAGCTTGGACGGGATGGAGACCCAGTACTTC,CASSLDGMETQYF
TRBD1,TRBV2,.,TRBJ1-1,TGTGCCAGCAGTGGCTGGGACAGGGTGAACACTGAAGCTTTCTTT,CASSGWDRVNTEAFF
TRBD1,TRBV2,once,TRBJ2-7,TGTGCCAGCAGACCCCCCCCCGGGACAGGTCTGTACGAGCAGTACTTC,CASRPPPGTGLYEQYF
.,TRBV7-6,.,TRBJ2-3,TGTGCCAGCAGCTTAGTCAGCGCAGATACGCAGTATTTT,CASSLVSADTQYF
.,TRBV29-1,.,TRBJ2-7,TGCAGCGTTGAGGTGGATTCAAACTACGAGCAGTACTTC,CSVEVDSNYEQYF
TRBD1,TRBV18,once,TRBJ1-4,TGTGCCAGCTCACCCCCGAACAGGGGGCGTAATGAAAAACTGTTTTTT,CASSPPNRGRNEKLFF
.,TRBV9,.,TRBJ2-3,TGTGCCAGCAGCGTAGCAGATACGCAGTATTTT,CASSVADTQYF
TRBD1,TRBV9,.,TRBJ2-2,TGTGCCAGCAGCGTAGTTGGGACAGGGTCGGTCGGGGAGCTGTTTTTT,CASSVVGTGSVGELFF
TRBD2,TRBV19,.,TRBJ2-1,TGTGCCAGTGGCAGTCGGCGGGAGGTGGGTGAGCAGTTCTTC,CASGSRREVGEQFF
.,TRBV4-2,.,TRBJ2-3,TGTGCCAGCAGCCACCCTCGTGGGAGGACAGATACGCAGTATTTT,CASSHPRGRTDTQYF
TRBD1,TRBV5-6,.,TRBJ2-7,TGTGCCAGCAGCTTGGTGGACAGGGGGGACTCCTACGAGCAGTACTTC,CASSLVDRGDSYEQYF
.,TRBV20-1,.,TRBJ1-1,TGCAGTGCTAGTGAGGGGACTGAAGCTTTCTTT,CSASEGTEAFF
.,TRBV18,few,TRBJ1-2,TGTGCCAGCTCAACAGACAGGAACTATGGCTACACCTTC,CASSTDRNYGYTF
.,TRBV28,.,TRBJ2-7,TGTGCCAGCAGTTTAAAGTTAGTGACAGAGCAGTACTTC,CASSLKLVTEQYF
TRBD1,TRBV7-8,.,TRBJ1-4,TGTGCCAGCAGCTTCTTTGACAGGGACGAAAAACTGTTTTTT,CASSFFDRDEKLFF
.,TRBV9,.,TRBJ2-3,TGTGCCAGCAGCCGAGGGACCTCTGAGATGACAGATACGCAGTATTTT,CASSRGTSEMTDTQYF
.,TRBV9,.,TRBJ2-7,TGTGCCAGCAGCGTTGGGTACGAGCAGTACTTC,CASSVGYEQYF
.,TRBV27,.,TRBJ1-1,TGTGCCAGCAGTTTATTGCTCGGGGGGAGAACTGAAGCTTTCTTT,CASSLLLGGRTEAFF
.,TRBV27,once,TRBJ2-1,TGTGCCAGCAGTCCCCGGGTTAGCGCACGGCAGTTCTTC,CASSPRVSARQFF
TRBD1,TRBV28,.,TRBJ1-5,TGTGCCAGCAGAGCGACAGGGAGTGGCCAGCCCCAGCATTTT,CASRATGSGQPQHF
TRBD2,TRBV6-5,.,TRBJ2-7,TGTGCCAGCAGAAGACTAGCGGGAGGATACGAGCAGTACTTC,CASRRLAGGYEQYF
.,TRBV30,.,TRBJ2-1,TGTGCCTGGAGGGTTTTGCACAATGAGCAGTTCTTC,CAWRVLHNEQFF
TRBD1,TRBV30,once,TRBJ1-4,TGTGCCTGTGACAGGGGTGGAGAAAAACTGTTTTTT,CACDRGGEKLFF
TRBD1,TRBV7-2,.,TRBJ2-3,TGTGCCAGCAGCTTAGAGGGGGCCTCGCTGTTAATTGATACGCAGTATTTT,CASSLEGASLLIDTQYF
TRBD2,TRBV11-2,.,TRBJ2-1,TGTGCCAGCAGCCCCCCCCCGGGACTAGCGGGCTACAATGAGCAGTTCTTC,CASSPPPGLAGYNEQFF
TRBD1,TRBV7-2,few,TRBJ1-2,TGTGCCAGCAGCGCCCGGACAGGGGGCGCGGGCTATGGCTACACCTTC,CASSARTGGAGYGYTF
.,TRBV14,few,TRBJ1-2,TGTGCCAGCAGCCAGGGCTATCGGGGCTACACCTTC,CASSQGYRGYTF
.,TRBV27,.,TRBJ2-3,TGTGCCAGCAGTAAATGGACACGGCTAGACACAGATACGCAGTATTTT,CASSKWTRLDTDTQYF
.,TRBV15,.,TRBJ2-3,TGTGCCACCAGCAGAGATTCCACCTTCGGGGATACGCAGTATTTT,CATSRDSTFGDTQYF
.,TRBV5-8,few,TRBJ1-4,TGTGCCAGCAGCCCCTTTGCAACTAATGAAAAACTGTTTTTT,CASSPFATNEKLFF
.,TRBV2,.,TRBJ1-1,TGTGCCAGCAGTAAAACAGGGTACACTGAAGCTTTCTTT,CASSKTGYTEAFF
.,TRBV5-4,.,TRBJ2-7,TGTGCCAGCAGCTCCCCGGAAGTCCGCGAGCAGTACTTC,CASSSPEVREQYF
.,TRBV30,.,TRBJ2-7,TGTGCCTGGAGCCCCCAGGGGCCCTACGAGCAGTACTTC,CAWSPQGPYEQYF
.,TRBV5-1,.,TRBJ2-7,TGCGCCAGCAGCTTGGCCGGGGTAGATGAGCAGTACTTC,CASSLAGVDEQYF
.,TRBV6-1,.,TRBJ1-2,TGTGCCAGCAGTGAAGACAGGGTCCGCTATGGCTACACCTTC,CASSEDRVRYGYTF
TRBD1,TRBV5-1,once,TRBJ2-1,TGCGCCAGCAGCTTGGCCCGGGACAGCAAATACAATGAGCAGTTCTTC,CASSLARDSKYNEQFF
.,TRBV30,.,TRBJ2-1,TGTGCCTGGAAACGTGGGACTCCATTCAATGAGCAGTTCTTC,CAWKRGTPFNEQFF
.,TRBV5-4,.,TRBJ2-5,TGTGCCAGCAGCTTGGAAGGGGAGACCCAGTACTTC,CASSLEGETQYF
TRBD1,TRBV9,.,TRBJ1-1,TGTGCCAGCAGCGGAACAGGGGGCACTGAAGCTTTCTTT,CASSGTGGTEAFF
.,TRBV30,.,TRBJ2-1,TGTGCCTGGAGGGGGGGAAGCTCCTACAATGAGCAGTTCTTC,CAWRGGSSYNEQFF
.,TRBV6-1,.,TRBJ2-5,TGTGCCAGCGACGCTTTGGGAAAAACCCAGTACTTC,CASDALGKTQYF
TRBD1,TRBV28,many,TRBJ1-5,TGTGCCAGCAGTTCCGGGACAGGGGTTCAGCCCCAGCATTTT,CASSSGTGVQPQHF
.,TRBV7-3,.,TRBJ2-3,TGTGCCAGCAGCTTAACGAACGGAGCAGGGGGGGCCCAAGGAAAGCAGTATTTT,CASSLTNGAGGAQGKQYF
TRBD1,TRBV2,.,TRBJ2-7,TGTGCCAGCAGTGAGTTTACAGGGGTTAATGAGCAGTACTTC,CASSEFTGVNEQYF
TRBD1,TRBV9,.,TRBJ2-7,TGTGCCAGCAGCGTAGACGGGGGACAGGGGACCGAGCAGTACTTC,CASSVDGGQGTEQYF
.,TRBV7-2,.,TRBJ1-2,TGTGCCAGCAGCTTAACCCGACAGGAAAACTATGGCTACACCTTC,CASSLTRQENYGYTF
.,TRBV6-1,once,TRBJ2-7,TGTGACAACACAGGGAAATACGAGCAGTACTTC,CDNTGKYEQYF